Below, 30 T cell receptor beta chains from the same sample are listed, as sequenced in a study of cytomegalovirus exposure and HLA in healthy donors. The PCR was carried out with 60 Vbeta primers and 13 Jbeta primers. Using immunoSEQ multiplex PCR, the repertoire was profiled, and TCRdb retains in-frame clones only, with some absent. The table shows 150,000 or so clones, with 75% to 90% occurring only once. Material for sequencing was PBMCs. The receptor source for this set is a woman aged 18-29 years in good health and CMV-seronegative.

The V gene is TRBV7-9, the J gene TRBJ2-3; tentatively, D is TRBD2 (5 bases). V shed 1 base and J shed 4 bases, with 12 bases lying between them. CDR1 and CDR2 (germline): SEHNR, FQNEAQ (reference sequence). This CDR3 contains 15 residues. The CDR3 sequence: CASSLDGVRSDTQYF. The CDR3 region has the DNA TGTGCCAGCAGCTTAGACGGGGTGAGGTCAGATACGCAGTATTTT.

The chain carries TRBV2 and TRBJ1-5; 11 bases match TRBD1. The CDR3 totals 15 residues. Trimming cost V 6 bases and J 6 bases; bases outside gene matches: 7. CDR1 is SNHLY and CDR2 is FYNNEI in the germline V gene. As DNA, the CDR3 is TGTGCCAGCAGCCAACTTGGGACAGGGGGTCAGCCCCAGCATTTT. It is translated as CASSQLGTGGQPQHF.

This clone was observed a handful of times. The chain uses TRBV6-5 and TRBJ1-2; unclear D gene. Trimming removed 5 bases from V and 0 bases from J, with 13 bases in between. Germline V gene sequence: CDR1 MNHEY, CDR2 SVGAGI. This CDR3 contains 15 residues. The CDR3 coding sequence is TGTGCCAGCAGTCCCCTCCGAGATACTAACTATGGCTACACCTTC. Its translation: CASSPLRDTNYGYTF.

This chain uses TRBV2 with TRBJ1-2, with TRBD1 identical over 7 bases. V lost 2 bases, J lost 8 bases, and 8 bases stayed unmatched. The CDR3 spans 14 residues. Germline lookup yields CDR1 SNHLY and CDR2 FYNNEI. DNA of the CDR3: TGTGCCAGCAGTGAAACAGGGGTTTTTTGGGGCTACACCTTC. Its protein is CASSETGVFWGYTF.

The chain couples TRBV9 to TRBJ1-3; TRBD1 matches 8 bases. The germline gives CDR1 SGDLS, CDR2 YYNGEE. The CDR3 totals 15 residues. The junction had 3 bases not matched to a gene; V was cut back by 2 bases and J by 2 bases. The CDR3 DNA is TGTGCCAGCAGCGTCGCACAGGGGGCTGGAAACACCATATATTTT. It specifies CASSVAQGAGNTIYF. Complete variable domain (other parts from reference TRBV9 and TRBJ1-3): DSGVTQTPKHLITATGQRVTLRCSPRSGDLSVYWYQQSLDQGLQFLIQYYNGEERAKGNILERFSAQQFPDLHSELNLSSLELGDSALYFCASSVAQGAGNTIYFGEGSWLTVV.

The V and J genes are TRBV11-2 and TRBJ2-7, with D hard to call. Germline CDR1 is SGHAT and CDR2 is FQNNGV. The V gene lost 0 bases and the J gene lost 9 bases, with 12 bases spanning the gap. This CDR3 spans 13 amino acids. CDR3 nucleotide sequence: TGTGCCAGCAGCTTAGATCGCGTCCCCCTGCAGTACTTC. As protein: CASSLDRVPLQYF.

The V and J genes are TRBV7-9 and TRBJ1-2, with D perhaps matching TRBD1 (5 bases). CDR3 size: 13 residues. Germline V lookup: CDR1 SEHNR, CDR2 FQNEAQ (reference sequence). V was cut by 10 bases and J by 3 bases, with 15 bases left in between. CDR3 residues: CATRGGFDYGYTF. Written as DNA, the CDR3 is TGTGCCACCCGGGGGGGTTTCGACTATGGCTACACCTTC.

J is TRBJ2-7 and V is TRBV2; D possibly corresponds to TRBD1 (5 bases). The CDR3 contains 13 residues. Trimming took off 6 bases at V and 5 bases at J, with 14 bases between the two ends. Germline assignment: CDR1 SNHLY and CDR2 FYNNEI. In DNA, the CDR3 is TGTGCCAGCAGGGACACGTTGGCACACGAGCAGTACTTC. Encoded protein: CASRDTLAHEQYF.

The sample holds one count of this clone. This rearrangement joins TRBV14 to TRBJ2-3; D may be TRBD1 (6 bases). The V end was cut by 3 bases, the J end by 0 bases, with 10 bases between. This CDR3 is 15 amino acids long. Germline V gives CDR1 SGHDN, CDR2 FVKESK. For the CDR3, the DNA is TGTGCCAGCAGCCACAGGGGACATAGCACAGATACGCAGTATTTT. Encoded protein: CASSHRGHSTDTQYF.

The rearrangement joins TRBV13 to TRBJ1-5; 8 nucleotides line up with TRBD1. Germline V gives CDR1 PRHDT, CDR2 FYEKMQ (reference sequence). This CDR3 has 13 residues. The J segment lost 7 bases and the V segment lost 3 bases, leaving 2 bases of the junction unmatched. The CDR3 loop is CASSFDRGQPQHF. Here the CDR3 DNA reads TGTGCCAGCAGCTTCGACAGGGGACAGCCCCAGCATTTT.

The V and J genes are TRBV13 and TRBJ2-2; D gene unclear. Germline V gene data show CDR1 as PRHDT and CDR2 as FYEKMQ (reference sequence). This CDR3 is 13 amino acids long. V lost 8 bases and J lost 4, with 11 bases in between. The CDR3: CASAVQLTGELFF. DNA for the CDR3: TGTGCCAGCGCGGTTCAGCTCACCGGGGAGCTGTTTTTT.

The chain is built from TRBV9 and TRBJ2-1; 8 bases are a match to TRBD2. The CDR3 extends over 14 amino acids. With 4 bases clipped from V and 2 bases from J, the junction kept 2 bases outside the gene matches. CDR1 and CDR2 from the germline V gene are SGDLS and YYNGEE. The CDR3 reads CASSPGGAYNEQFF. Here the CDR3 DNA reads TGTGCCAGCAGCCCGGGGGGGGCCTACAATGAGCAGTTCTTC.

This chain connects TRBV27 to TRBJ2-7; 9 bases line up with TRBD2. CDR1 is MNHEY and CDR2 is SMNVEV in the germline V gene (reference sequence). The CDR3 spans 15 residues. Trimming took 9 bases from V and 7 from J; bases not matched to a gene: 16. CDR3 nucleotide sequence: TGTGCCAGTTCCCCCGGGCTAGCGGGATTAGGGGAGCAGTACTTC. Translation gives CASSPGLAGLGEQYF.

The chain recombines TRBV9 with TRBJ2-5, with D unclear. The CDR3 sequence is 12 residues long. Germline values: CDR1 SGDLS, CDR2 YYNGEE. V lost 4 bases and J lost 1, with 5 bases in between. As DNA, the CDR3 is TGTGCCAGCAGCTCGCGCCAAGAGACCCAGTACTTC. This sequence encodes CASSSRQETQYF.

The rearrangement links TRBV27 to TRBJ2-1; the match to TRBD1 covers 7 bases. J was trimmed by 2 bases and V by 8 bases; bases with no gene match: 6. In germline, CDR1 is MNHEY, CDR2 SMNVEV (reference sequence). The CDR3 has 14 residues. CDR3 protein: CASRWTGTYNEQFF. CDR3 bases: TGTGCCAGCCGTTGGACAGGAACCTACAATGAGCAGTTCTTC.

This chain joins TRBV27 and TRBJ1-6; D is uncertain. The CDR3 runs 17 residues. Deletions cut 5 bases from V and 7 bases from J, with 21 bases between. The germline V gene encodes CDR1 MNHEY and CDR2 SMNVEV (reference sequence). Here the CDR3 DNA reads TGTGCCAGCAGTCCCTACCCCCCCGGGGTTCCGAATTCACCCCTCCACTTT. Protein sequence: CASSPYPPGVPNSPLHF.

As DNA, the CDR3 is TGTGCCAGCAGTGACCCCGCGACAGGTCTTCCTAATGAAAAACTGTTTTTT. Translated: CASSDPATGLPNEKLFF. This chain links TRBV25-1 with TRBJ1-4; tentatively, D is TRBD1 (6 bases). The V and J ends lost 3 bases and 3 bases respectively, with 17 bases between them. This CDR3 region has 17 residues. Germline values: CDR1 MGHDK, CDR2 SYGVNS.

The chain couples TRBV6-1 to TRBJ1-5, with D hard to call. V lost 6 bases and J 0 bases, leaving 9 bases between the germline ends. Germline V CDR1 and CDR2: MNHNS, SASEGT. CDR3 length equals 14 residues. The CDR3 loop is CASSGELSNQPQHF. For the CDR3, the DNA is TGTGCCAGCAGCGGGGAACTTAGCAATCAGCCCCAGCATTTT.

The V and J genes are TRBV15 and TRBJ2-5; 16 bases fit TRBD2. Germline V CDR1 and CDR2: LNHNV, YYDKDF (reference sequence). The CDR3 loop spans 19 amino acids. The V and J ends lost 1 base and 5 bases, in that order; junction bases with no gene match: 10. CDR3: CATSRGAGLAGGQRETQYF. The CDR3 coding sequence is TGTGCCACCAGCAGAGGAGCGGGACTAGCGGGGGGGCAGAGGGAGACCCAGTACTTC.

This chain connects TRBV9 to TRBJ2-1; weak D call: TRBD2 (5 bases). Per the germline V gene, CDR1 is SGDLS and CDR2 is YYNGEE. This CDR3 is 15 amino acids long. Trimming removed 1 base at V and 0 bases at J, with 8 bases between. The CDR3 coding sequence is TGTGCCAGCAGCGTATTCGGGAACTCCTACAATGAGCAGTTCTTC. This translates into CASSVFGNSYNEQFF. The variable domain in full, completed from reference TRBV9 and TRBJ2-1, reads DSGVTQTPKHLITATGQRVTLRCSPRSGDLSVYWYQQSLDQGLQFLIQYYNGEERAKGNILERFSAQQFPDLHSELNLSSLELGDSALYFCASSVFGNSYNEQFFGPGTRLTVL.

The chain has TRBV11-2 and TRBJ1-1, with D possibly TRBD1 on 6 matching bases. V was shortened by 5 bases and J by 10 bases, with 20 bases between the two germline ends. This CDR3 has 14 residues. The germline V gene has CDR1 SGHAT and CDR2 FQNNGV. The CDR3 nucleotides are TGTGCCAGCAGCCCGACGATGGGACACCCGAGAGCTTTCTTT. Protein product: CASSPTMGHPRAFF.

The V gene is TRBV9, the J gene TRBJ1-2; 9 nucleotides agree with TRBD1. V gave up 0 bases and J gave up 13 bases; unmatched junction bases: 10. The CDR3 sequence is 14 residues long. From germline, CDR1 is SGDLS and CDR2 YYNGEE. DNA of the CDR3: TGTGCCAGCAGCGTAGCTGGGGACAGGGAAGTCTTCACCTTC. Protein sequence: CASSVAGDREVFTF. The entire variable domain, with the rest obtained from reference TRBV9 and TRBJ1-2, is as follows: DSGVTQTPKHLITATGQRVTLRCSPRSGDLSVYWYQQSLDQGLQFLIQYYNGEERAKGNILERFSAQQFPDLHSELNLSSLELGDSALYFCASSVAGDREVFTFGSGTRLTVV.

The V gene is TRBV7-2, the J gene TRBJ2-2; D might be TRBD1 (8 bases). In germline, CDR1 is SGHTA, CDR2 FQGNSA. CDR3 length equals 14 residues. V was trimmed by 1 base and J by 7 bases, leaving 10 bases between them. The CDR3 coding sequence is TGTGCCAGCAGCTTAGACAGGGGGGGCGGGGAGCTGTTTTTT. This sequence encodes CASSLDRGGGELFF.

This clone occurred once. V is TRBV14 and J is TRBJ2-3; D unresolved. CDR1 SGHDN and CDR2 FVKESK come from the germline V gene. V lost 1 base to trimming and J lost 6 bases, with 5 bases between them. This CDR3 is built from 12 residues. CDR3 nucleotides: TGTGCCAGCAGCCAAGGAGGCGATACGCAGTATTTT. It yields the protein CASSQGGDTQYF.

This clone was recorded only once. For the CDR3, the DNA is TGTGCCAGTAGTATATCTGGGACAGGGACCTACGAGCAGTACTTC. Translated, it gives CASSISGTGTYEQYF. V and J are TRBV19 and TRBJ2-7; TRBD1 matches at 9 bases. The CDR3 length is 15 residues. Germline trimming cut 2 bases from V and 2 bases from J; bases unmatched to any gene: 4. Germline CDR1 reads LNHDA; CDR2 reads SQIVND (reference sequence).

The chain joins TRBV6-5 to TRBJ2-5, with 9 bases identical to TRBD2. The end of the DNA fits TRBJ2-7 better, so the J call may be wrong. Germline V gives CDR1 MNHEY, CDR2 SVGAGI. CDR3 size: 15 residues. The chain's CDR3 is CASSYSQRGVYEQYF. The DNA of the CDR3 is TGTGCCAGCAGTTACTCCCAGCGGGGGGTCTACGAGCAGTACTTC.

The chain combines TRBV7-9 with TRBJ2-7; perhaps TRBD1 as D (5 bases). Germline CDR1 and CDR2: SEHNR and FQNEAQ (reference sequence). The V and J ends lost 3 bases and 2 bases respectively, with 11 bases between them. The CDR3 loop spans 14 amino acids. This CDR3 is CASSLDAGPYEQYF. The CDR3 DNA reads TGTGCCAGCAGCTTGGATGCAGGGCCCTACGAGCAGTACTTC.

Note on this clone: At one end, the junction sequence differs from germline, possibly due to a read error. The chain couples TRBV6-4 to TRBJ2-1, with a tentative D call TRBD2 (5 bases). The CDR3 has 14 amino acids. Germline V gives CDR1 MRHNA, CDR2 SNTAGT. Written as DNA, the CDR3 is TGTGCCAGCAGTGTGGATGAGGGCTACTATGAGCAGTTCTTC. Translated: CASSVDEGYYEQFF.

The chain joins TRBV9 to TRBJ1-4, with 10 bases aligning to TRBD1. Germline CDR1 SGDLS, CDR2 YYNGEE. The CDR3 has 17 residues. J lost 6 bases, V lost 3 bases, and 11 bases had no gene match. CDR3 in DNA: TGTGCCAGCAGCGCCAGACAGGGGGCGATCTCTGATGAAAAACTGTTTTTT. Protein: CASSARQGAISDEKLFF. Complete variable domain (other parts from reference TRBV9 and TRBJ1-4): DSGVTQTPKHLITATGQRVTLRCSPRSGDLSVYWYQQSLDQGLQFLIQYYNGEERAKGNILERFSAQQFPDLHSELNLSSLELGDSALYFCASSARQGAISDEKLFFGSGTQLSVL.

This chain joins TRBV5-1 and TRBJ1-2; D gene unclear. CDR3 length equals 12 residues. Germline V gene data show CDR1 as SGHRS and CDR2 as YFSETQ. Trimming shortened V by 0 bases and J by 7 bases, and 7 bases separated the two germline ends. This CDR3 reads CASSLGSSGYTF. The CDR3 DNA sequence: TGCGCCAGCAGCTTGGGTTCCAGTGGCTACACCTTC.